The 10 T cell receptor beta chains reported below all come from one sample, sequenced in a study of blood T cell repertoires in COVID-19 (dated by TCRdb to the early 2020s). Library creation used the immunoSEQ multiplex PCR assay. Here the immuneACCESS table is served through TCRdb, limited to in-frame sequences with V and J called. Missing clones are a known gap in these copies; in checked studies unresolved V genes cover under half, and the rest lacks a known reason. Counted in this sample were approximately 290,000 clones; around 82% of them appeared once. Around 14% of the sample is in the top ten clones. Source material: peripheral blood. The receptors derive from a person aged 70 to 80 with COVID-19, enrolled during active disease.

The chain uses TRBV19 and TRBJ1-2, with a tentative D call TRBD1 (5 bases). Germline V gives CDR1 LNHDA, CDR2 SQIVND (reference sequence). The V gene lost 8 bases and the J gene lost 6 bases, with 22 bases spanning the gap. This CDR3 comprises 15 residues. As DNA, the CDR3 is TGTGCCAGTCGTCGTCCTAAGGGGATGGTAGATGGCTACACCTTC. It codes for CASRRPKGMVDGYTF.

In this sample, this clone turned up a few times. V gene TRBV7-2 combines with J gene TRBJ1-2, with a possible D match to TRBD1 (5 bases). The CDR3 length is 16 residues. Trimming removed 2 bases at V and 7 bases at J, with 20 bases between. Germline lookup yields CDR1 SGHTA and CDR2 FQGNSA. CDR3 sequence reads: CASSLSRQGGQSGYTF. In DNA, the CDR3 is TGTGCCAGCAGCTTAAGTAGGCAGGGTGGGCAAAGTGGCTACACCTTC.

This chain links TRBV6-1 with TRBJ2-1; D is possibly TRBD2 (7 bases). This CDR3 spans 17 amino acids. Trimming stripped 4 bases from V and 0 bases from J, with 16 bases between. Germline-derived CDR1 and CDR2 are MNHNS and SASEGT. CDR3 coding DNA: TGTGCCAGCAGTGTATTGGGAGGGGGAAGCTCCTACAATGAGCAGTTCTTC. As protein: CASSVLGGGSSYNEQFF.

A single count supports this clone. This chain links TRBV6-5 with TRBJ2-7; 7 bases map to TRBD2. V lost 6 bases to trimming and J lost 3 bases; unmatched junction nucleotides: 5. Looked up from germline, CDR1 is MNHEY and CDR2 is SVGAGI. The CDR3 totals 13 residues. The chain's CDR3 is CASRASGGYEQYF. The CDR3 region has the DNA TGTGCCAGCAGGGCCTCGGGGGGCTACGAGCAGTACTTC.

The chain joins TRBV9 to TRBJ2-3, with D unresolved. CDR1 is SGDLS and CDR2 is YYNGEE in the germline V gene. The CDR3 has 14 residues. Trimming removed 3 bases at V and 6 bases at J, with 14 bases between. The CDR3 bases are TGTGCCAGCAGCGCGCTACCCCGGGTGGATACGCAGTATTTT. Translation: CASSALPRVDTQYF.

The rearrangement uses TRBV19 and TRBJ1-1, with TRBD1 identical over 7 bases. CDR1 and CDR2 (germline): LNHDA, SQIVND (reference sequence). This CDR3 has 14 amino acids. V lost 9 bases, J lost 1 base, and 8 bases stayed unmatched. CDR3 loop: CASRVQGTNTEAFF. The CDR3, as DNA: TGTGCCAGCCGAGTACAGGGGACGAACACTGAAGCTTTCTTT.

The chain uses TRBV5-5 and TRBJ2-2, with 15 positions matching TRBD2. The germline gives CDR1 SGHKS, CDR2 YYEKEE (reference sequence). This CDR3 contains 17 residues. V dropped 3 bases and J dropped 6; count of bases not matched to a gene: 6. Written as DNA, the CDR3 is TGTGCCAGCAGCTGGGGACTAGCGGGAGGAGGGGCCGGGGAGCTGTTTTTT. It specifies CASSWGLAGGGAGELFF.

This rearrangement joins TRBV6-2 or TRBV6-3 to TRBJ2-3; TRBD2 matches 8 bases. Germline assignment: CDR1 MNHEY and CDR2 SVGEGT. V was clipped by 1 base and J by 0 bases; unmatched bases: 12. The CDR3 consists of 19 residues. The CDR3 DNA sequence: TGTGCCAGCAGTTACTTTACTAGCGGAAACAACCCTAGCACAGATACGCAGTATTTT. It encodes CASSYFTSGNNPSTDTQYF.

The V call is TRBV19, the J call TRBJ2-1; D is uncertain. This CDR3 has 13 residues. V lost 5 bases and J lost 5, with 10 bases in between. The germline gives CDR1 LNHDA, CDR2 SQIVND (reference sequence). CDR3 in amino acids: CASSPRGNNEQFF. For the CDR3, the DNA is TGTGCCAGTAGTCCCCGTGGCAACAATGAGCAGTTCTTC.

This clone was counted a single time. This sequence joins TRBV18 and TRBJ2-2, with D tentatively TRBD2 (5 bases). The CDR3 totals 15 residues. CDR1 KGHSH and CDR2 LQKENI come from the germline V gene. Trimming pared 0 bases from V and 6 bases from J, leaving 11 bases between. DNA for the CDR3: TGTGCCAGCTCACCACCGGGCGGGCGGTCCGGGGAGCTGTTTTTT. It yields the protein CASSPPGGRSGELFF.